The 22 T cell receptor beta chains in this list originate from one sample, sequenced in a study of Graves' ophthalmopathy and Graves' hyperthyroidism. Amplifying from RNA transcripts, the study obtained TCR beta CDR3 regions. The first-round RT-PCR employed HTBI primers together with the Qiagen OneStep RT-PCR kit. A multiplex PCR was then performed as the second round. TCRdb re-analysed the multiplex PCR reads in MiXCR, keeping a single row per CDR3 protein. The sample shows approximately 700,000 distinct CDR3 sequences, over 40% of them seen only once. Sample: peripheral blood. The source of these receptors is an adult man with Graves' ophthalmopathy.

Many counts were recorded for this clonotype. The V and J genes are TRBV15 and TRBJ1-4; D is undetermined. Germline CDR1 LNHNV, CDR2 YYDKDF (reference sequence). The V and J ends lost 5 bases and 0 bases respectively, with 10 bases between them. This CDR3 has 15 amino acids. The CDR3 reads CATSSGRATNEKLFF. The CDR3, as DNA: TGTGCCACCAGCTCCGGACGGGCAACTAATGAAAAACTGTTTTTT.

The rearrangement links TRBV7-9 to TRBJ1-1, with D perhaps TRBD1 (6 bases). The CDR3 covers 18 residues. Germline-derived CDR1 and CDR2 are SEHNR and FQNEAQ (reference sequence). V was shortened by 0 bases and J by 1 base, with 18 bases between the two germline ends. The CDR3 region is CASSLAPGGGVGNTEAFF. The CDR3 DNA sequence: TGTGCCAGCAGCTTAGCGCCGGGGGGGGGCGTTGGGAACACTGAAGCTTTCTTT.

This clonotype has a handful of counts. The genes are TRBV15 and TRBJ1-2; weak D call: TRBD1 (5 bases). CDR1 is LNHNV, CDR2 YYDKDF, per germline (reference sequence). The CDR3 is made up of 12 amino acids. With 8 bases removed from V and 7 bases from J, the gap between germline ends came to 14 bases. CDR3 bases: TGTGCCACCGGGACGGCCCTCTCTGGCTACACCTTC. This gives the protein CATGTALSGYTF.

J is TRBJ2-2 and V is TRBV14; D remains ambiguous. The V end was cut by 0 bases, the J end by 9 bases, with 5 bases between. Per the germline V gene, CDR1 is SGHDN and CDR2 is FVKESK. CDR3 length equals 12 residues. CDR3 amino acids: CASSQEGRELFF. Here the CDR3 DNA reads TGTGCCAGCAGCCAAGAGGGCAGGGAGCTGTTTTTT.

This clonotype was recorded many times. The rearrangement links TRBV7-8 to TRBJ1-5; 10 bases match TRBD1. CDR1 SGHVS and CDR2 FQNEAQ come from the germline V gene. This CDR3 spans 15 amino acids. After removal of 5 bases from V and 6 bases from J, the junction contained 7 bases not matched to a gene. CDR3 sequence reads: CASSPGTGVLQPQHF. Written as DNA, the CDR3 is TGTGCCAGCAGCCCAGGGACAGGGGTTCTTCAGCCCCAGCATTTT.

Many counts were recorded for this clonotype. The J gene is TRBJ2-5, the V gene TRBV6-5; unclear D gene. Germline assignment: CDR1 MNHEY and CDR2 SVGAGI. The CDR3 spans 13 residues. Trimming took off 5 bases at V and 5 bases at J, with 12 bases between the two ends. The CDR3, as DNA: TGTGCCAGCAGTCCTCGAGTCGGGGAGACCCAGTACTTC. Translation: CASSPRVGETQYF.

The rearrangement links TRBV7-2 to TRBJ2-7, with D tentatively TRBD1 (6 bases). Trimming took off 1 base at V and 7 bases at J, with 11 bases between the two ends. The CDR3 loop spans 13 amino acids. Germline CDR1 reads SGHTA; CDR2 reads FQGNSA. CDR3 in amino acids: CASSLVSRGEQYF. In DNA form, the CDR3 reads TGTGCCAGCAGCTTAGTATCCAGGGGTGAGCAGTACTTC.

This chain joins TRBV10-3 and TRBJ2-5, with TRBD2 identical over 8 bases. The end of the DNA fits TRBJ2-1 better, so the J call may be wrong. The CDR3 runs to 16 residues. The germline gives CDR1 ENHRY, CDR2 SYGVKD. The CDR3 protein is CAISHGQREKNNEQFF. The CDR3 DNA is TGTGCCATCAGTCACGGGCAGCGGGAGAAAAACAATGAGCAGTTCTTC.

This clonotype was recorded many times. The gene calls are TRBV7-3 and TRBJ1-1, with unresolved D. V was cut by 0 bases and J by 1 base, with 12 bases left in between. There are 16 residues in the CDR3. Germline V gene data show CDR1 as SGHTA and CDR2 as FQGTGA. CDR3 sequence (DNA): TGTGCCAGCAGCTTAACGGCGCGGTCGGCGAACACTGAAGCTTTCTTT. It encodes CASSLTARSANTEAFF.

The chain couples TRBV29-1 to TRBJ2-6; D gene ambiguous. The CDR3 has 14 amino acids. Germline CDR1 is SQVTM and CDR2 is ANQGSEA. V was shortened by 8 bases and J by 2 bases, with 13 bases between the two germline ends. The DNA of the CDR3 is TGCAGCAGCCAAGATCGGACTGGGGCCAACGTCCTGACTTTC. Its translation: CSSQDRTGANVLTF. Variable domain in full (rest from reference TRBV29-1 and TRBJ2-6): SAVISQKPSRDICQRGTSLTIQCQVDSQVTMMFWYRQQPGQSLTLIATANQGSEATYESGFVIDKFPISRPNLTFSTLTVSNMSPEDSSIYLCSSQDRTGANVLTFGAGSRLTVL.

J is TRBJ2-5 and V is TRBV10-3; 7 bases are shared with TRBD2. The CDR3 totals 15 residues. Germline-derived CDR1 and CDR2 are ENHRY and SYGVKD. The V and J ends lost 4 bases and 4 bases, in that order; junction bases with no gene match: 9. CDR3 coding DNA: TGTGCCATCAGTGGGAGAGGCGGGGGTGGAGAGACCCAGTACTTC. This encodes CAISGRGGGGETQYF.

The J gene is TRBJ2-7, the V gene TRBV6-1, with D maybe TRBD2 (5 bases). The V gene's germline CDR1 is MNHNS and CDR2 SASEGT. The CDR3 runs 13 residues. V shed 5 bases and J shed 3 bases, with 11 bases lying between them. In DNA, the CDR3 is TGTGCCAGCAGTTACCCAGGAGGCTACGAGCAGTACTTC. It encodes CASSYPGGYEQYF.

This clonotype was seen just once. The chain recombines TRBV10-3 with TRBJ2-7; no clear D gene. This CDR3 has 15 amino acids. Germline values: CDR1 ENHRY, CDR2 SYGVKD. V was trimmed by 6 bases and J by 1 base, leaving 16 bases between them. The CDR3 DNA reads as TGTGCCATCAGCGCACACCCGGGTGGGTCCTACGAGCAGTACTTC. Translating it yields CAISAHPGGSYEQYF.

This clonotype was picked up many times. V and J are TRBV19 and TRBJ1-2; the D is unclear. Trimming removed 2 bases from V and 5 bases from J, with 6 bases in between. The CDR3 runs 12 residues. The germline CDR1 and CDR2 sequences are LNHDA and SQIVND (reference sequence). DNA for the CDR3: TGTGCCAGTAGTATATCGGGGTATGGCTACACCTTC. Translating it yields CASSISGYGYTF.

A note on this clonotype: This clone may be a read error of a much larger clone one base away. The chain combines TRBV2 with TRBJ1-2; 8 bases map to TRBD1. V lost 5 bases to trimming and J lost 4 bases; unmatched junction nucleotides: 9. The germline V gene has CDR1 SNHLY and CDR2 FYNNEI. The CDR3 spans 15 residues. The CDR3 loop is CASSKQGGHSYGYTF. CDR3 in DNA: TGTGCCAGCAGTAAACAGGGGGGGCATTCCTATGGCTACACCTTC.

This clonotype was detected ten times or more. The CDR3 DNA is TGTGCCAGCAGGGCCGGGACAGGGCTTGGCTACACCTTC. It codes for CASRAGTGLGYTF. The rearrangement links TRBV6-5 to TRBJ1-2, with 9 bases that match TRBD1. V trimming: 6 bases; J trimming: 7 bases; junction bases outside the gene matches: 6. The V gene's germline CDR1 is MNHEY and CDR2 SVGAGI. The CDR3 loop spans 13 amino acids.

This chain joins TRBV20-1 and TRBJ2-7; D is ambiguous. CDR3 length: 15 amino acids. V lost 0 bases and J 0 bases, leaving 12 bases between the germline ends. Germline assignment: CDR1 DFQATT and CDR2 SNEGSKA (reference sequence). The DNA for the CDR3 is TGCAGTGCTAGAGATTCGGACGGCTTCTCCTACGAGCAGTACTTC. Encoded protein: CSARDSDGFSYEQYF.

With respect to this clonotype: The conserved closing phenylalanine or tryptophan is absent in this CDR3, likely reflecting a read error. The DNA is left out, because the CDR3 cannot be placed on it with certainty; the CDR3 is given as TCRdb lists it. The V and J genes are TRBV5-5 and TRBJ1-6. The length of the CDR3 is 14 amino acids, counting both ends. Per the germline V gene, CDR1 is SGHKS and CDR2 is YYEKEE (reference sequence). This chain's CDR3 is CASSLDLANSPLHL.

The rearrangement links TRBV11-1 to TRBJ1-3; tentative D call: TRBD1 (6 bases). CDR1 and CDR2 (germline): SGHAT, FQDESV (reference sequence). Deletions cut 11 bases from V and 0 bases from J, with 14 bases between. The CDR3 is 14 residues long. The CDR3 reads CAWSGTNSGNTIYF. For the CDR3, the DNA is TGTGCCTGGAGCGGGACAAACTCTGGAAACACCATATATTTT. Using reference TRBV11-1 and TRBJ1-3 for the parts outside the CDR3, the full variable domain is EAEVAQSPRYKITEKSQAVAFWCDPISGHATLYWYRQILGQGPELLVQFQDESVVDDSQLPKDRFSAERLKGVDSTLKIQPAELGDSAMYLCAWSGTNSGNTIYFGEGSWLTVV.

This clonotype was seen repeatedly, ten times or more. V and J are TRBV10-3 and TRBJ1-4; D is unresolved. This CDR3 is built from 14 residues. Germline V CDR1 and CDR2: ENHRY, SYGVKD. Trimming shortened V by 11 bases and J by 0 bases, and 13 bases separated the two germline ends. CDR3 nucleotides: TGTGCCGCTAACGACGGTGCAACTAATGAAAAACTGTTTTTT. Its translation: CAANDGATNEKLFF.

There are a few counts of this clonotype. This chain links TRBV27 with TRBJ2-7; TRBD2 agrees at 8 bases. The CDR3 length is 14 residues. Germline V gene data show CDR1 as MNHEY and CDR2 as SMNVEV (reference sequence). With 3 bases clipped from V and 2 bases from J, the junction kept 3 bases outside the gene matches. For the CDR3, the DNA is TGTGCCAGCAGTTTCCTAGCGGGTCCCTACGAGCAGTACTTC. It codes for CASSFLAGPYEQYF.

There are many counts of this clonotype. The chain combines TRBV19 with TRBJ1-6; no definite D call. V was shortened by 5 bases and J by 9 bases, with 8 bases between the two germline ends. The germline V gene has CDR1 LNHDA and CDR2 SQIVND (reference sequence). This CDR3 is built from 12 residues. The CDR3 protein is CASSPTASPLHF. CDR3 coding DNA: TGTGCCAGTAGTCCCACAGCTTCACCCCTCCACTTT.